This entry is about one TCR beta chain. The sample belongs to a study of blood T cell repertoires in COVID-19. Overall study context: COVID-19 samples, acute and convalescent, were from the United States, Italy and Spain. In each case, the material was cDNA or gDNA derived from T cells, B-cell-depleted T cells, or PBMCs.

In the original workflow: Reference gene primer amplification gave nucleated cell count estimates. The method was immunoSEQ multiplex PCR; TCRdb's version includes in-frame clones alone and lacks a portion of them. V, J and clone size derive from that table, while D and trimming were established from the DNA sequence. In the table there are 55,000 to 80,000 clones, approximately 85% of which are singletons. Trimming took 0 bases from V and 8 from J, leaving 15 bases between them. Germline V gives CDR1 KGHDR, CDR2 SFDVKD. The CDR3 has 16 residues. The rearrangement uses TRBV24-1 and TRBJ2-2; D is perhaps TRBD1 (7 bases). Sequenced: peripheral blood. The clonotype comes from a man between 50 and 59 years old with acute or convalescent COVID-19. This CDR3 reads CATSDLQAGGGGELFF. The CDR3 DNA reads as TGTGCCACCAGTGATTTGCAGGCAGGGGGAGGAGGGGAGCTGTTTTTT.